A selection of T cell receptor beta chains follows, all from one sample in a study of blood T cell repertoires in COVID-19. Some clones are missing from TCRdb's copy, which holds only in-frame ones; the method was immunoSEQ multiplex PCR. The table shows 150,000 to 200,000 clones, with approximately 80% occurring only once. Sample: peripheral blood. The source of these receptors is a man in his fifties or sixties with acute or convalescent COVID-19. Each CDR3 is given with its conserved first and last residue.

CDR3aa: CASRQNEHSSKNIQYF
v_gene: TRBV2

CDR3aa: CASSGQQNEKLFF
v_gene: TRBV18

CDR3aa: CASSFQGAGELFF
v_gene: TRBV5-4

CDR3aa: CASSSTGDGNTIYF
v_gene: TRBV9

CDR3aa: CASLLAGSYNEQFF
v_gene: TRBV2

CDR3aa: CATRSPGGEEANTEAFF
v_gene: TRBV24-1

CDR3aa: CASSERPGNSPLHF
v_gene: TRBV10-1

CDR3aa: CASSQDDRGSNQPQHF
v_gene: TRBV4-2

CDR3aa: CATSDWRTGNGYTF
v_gene: TRBV24-1

CDR3aa: CASSLTGQLGNTIYF
v_gene: TRBV7-3

CDR3aa: CASSLIGYEQYF
v_gene: TRBV11-2

CDR3aa: CARRQGPLWYNSPLHF
v_gene: TRBV25-1

CDR3aa: CASSQGEGVNYGYTF
v_gene: TRBV4-3

CDR3aa: CASSVDDSTMNRGYTF
v_gene: TRBV9

CDR3aa: CSGGTGPWTQYF
v_gene: TRBV29-1

CDR3aa: CASSPPARATGNTIYF
v_gene: TRBV18

CDR3aa: CASSGWDSNTEAFF
v_gene: TRBV7-9

CDR3aa: CSVPNAEGAFF
v_gene: TRBV29-1

CDR3aa: CAISDRANTDTQYF
v_gene: TRBV10-3

CDR3aa: CASSPLPGLGADTQYF
v_gene: TRBV13

CDR3aa: CASSPTGSNEKLFF
v_gene: TRBV18

CDR3aa: CASSPWEGEAFF
v_gene: TRBV7-9

CDR3aa: CASAPPPNTGELFF
v_gene: TRBV5-1

CDR3aa: CASRMFKGQLNTEAFF
v_gene: TRBV27

CDR3aa: CASKYSGLSDSPLHF
v_gene: TRBV7-2

CDR3aa: CASSLGLASSTDTQYF
v_gene: TRBV7-9

CDR3aa: CAWSVIGGNTEAFF
v_gene: TRBV30

CDR3aa: CASSVSGTDTQYF
v_gene: TRBV5-1

CDR3aa: CASSVGDSLYGYTF
v_gene: TRBV9

CDR3aa: CASSHGQGVEQYF
v_gene: TRBV14

CDR3aa: CASSIQGGFYNEQFF
v_gene: TRBV9

CDR3aa: CASSLLPSSYEQYF
v_gene: TRBV5-1

CDR3aa: CASTRSGQGSSYEQYF
v_gene: TRBV19

CDR3aa: CASSSGGYTGELFF
v_gene: TRBV6-5

CDR3aa: CASTESGGNTIYF
v_gene: TRBV6-1